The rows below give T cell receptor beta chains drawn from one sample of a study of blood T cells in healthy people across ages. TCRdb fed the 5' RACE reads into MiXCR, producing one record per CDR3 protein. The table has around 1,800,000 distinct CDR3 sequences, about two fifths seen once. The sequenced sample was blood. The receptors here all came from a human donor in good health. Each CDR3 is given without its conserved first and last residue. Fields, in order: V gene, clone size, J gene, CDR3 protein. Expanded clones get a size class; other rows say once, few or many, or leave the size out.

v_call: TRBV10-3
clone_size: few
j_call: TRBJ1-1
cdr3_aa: AISRQGGTEAF

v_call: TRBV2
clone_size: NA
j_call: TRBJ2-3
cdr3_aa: ASRPDREWSDTQY

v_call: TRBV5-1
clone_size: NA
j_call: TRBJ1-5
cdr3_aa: ASSPVPGYQPQH

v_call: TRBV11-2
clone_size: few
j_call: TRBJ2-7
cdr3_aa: AGDRVGEYEQY

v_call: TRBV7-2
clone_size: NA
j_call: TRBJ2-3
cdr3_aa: ASRDARSTDTQY

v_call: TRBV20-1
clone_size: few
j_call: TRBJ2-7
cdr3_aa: SARVIWDSSYEQY

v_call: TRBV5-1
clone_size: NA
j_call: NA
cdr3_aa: ASSLDVSEQY

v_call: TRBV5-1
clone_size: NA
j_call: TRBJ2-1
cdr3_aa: ASSFLSHQGSEQF

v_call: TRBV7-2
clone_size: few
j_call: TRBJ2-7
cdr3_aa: ASSPQGGITYEQY

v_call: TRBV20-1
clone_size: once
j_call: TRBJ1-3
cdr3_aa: SAREFGPGNTIY

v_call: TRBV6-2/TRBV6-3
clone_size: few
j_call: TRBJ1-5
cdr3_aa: ASSYRTALNQPQH

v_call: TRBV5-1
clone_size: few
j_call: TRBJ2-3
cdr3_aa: ASSSTGWMTDTQY

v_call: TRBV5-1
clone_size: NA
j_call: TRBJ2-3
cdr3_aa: ASSYGTVTDTQY

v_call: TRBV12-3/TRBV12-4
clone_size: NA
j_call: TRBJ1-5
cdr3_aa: ATAGFSNQPQH

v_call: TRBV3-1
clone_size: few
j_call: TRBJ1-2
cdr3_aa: ASSHSPGNRATNYGYT

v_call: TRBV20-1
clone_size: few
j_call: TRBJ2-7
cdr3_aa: SARGTPSSYEQY

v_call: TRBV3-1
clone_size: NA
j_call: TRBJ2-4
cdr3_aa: ASSLIGGASYNEQY

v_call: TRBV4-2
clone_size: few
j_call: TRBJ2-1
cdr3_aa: ASSQSLRGGASYEQF

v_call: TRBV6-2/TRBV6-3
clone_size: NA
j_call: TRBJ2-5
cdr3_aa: ASSHTGTPQETQY

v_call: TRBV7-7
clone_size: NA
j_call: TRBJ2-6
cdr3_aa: ASSPSGVASGANVLT

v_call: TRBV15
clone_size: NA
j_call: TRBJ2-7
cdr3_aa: ATSRGVAGGYEQY

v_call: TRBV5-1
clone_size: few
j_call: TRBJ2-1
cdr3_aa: ASSQIAGANNEQF

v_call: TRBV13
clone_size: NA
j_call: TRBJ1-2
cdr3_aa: ASSLGRAPTYGYT

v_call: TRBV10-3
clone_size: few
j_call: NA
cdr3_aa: AISLQIGPKAETQY

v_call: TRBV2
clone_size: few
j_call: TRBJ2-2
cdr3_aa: ASRRAGGYAGELF

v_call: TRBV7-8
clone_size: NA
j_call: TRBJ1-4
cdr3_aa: ASSLVAGVGNEKLF

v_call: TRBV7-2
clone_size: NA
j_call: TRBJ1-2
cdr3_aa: ASSLGTGLESGYT

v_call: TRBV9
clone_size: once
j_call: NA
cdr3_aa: ASSEGYNEQY

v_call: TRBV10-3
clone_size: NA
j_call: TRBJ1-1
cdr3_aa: AIRDRASMNTEAF

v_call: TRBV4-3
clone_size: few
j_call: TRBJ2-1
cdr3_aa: ASSQDTSGGEPYNEQF

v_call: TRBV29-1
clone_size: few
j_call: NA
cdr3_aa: GVYGPGAYEQY

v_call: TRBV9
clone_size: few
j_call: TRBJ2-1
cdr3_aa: ASSAPAGGHNEQF

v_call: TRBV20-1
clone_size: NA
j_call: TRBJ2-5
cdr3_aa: SAERLDRGQETQY

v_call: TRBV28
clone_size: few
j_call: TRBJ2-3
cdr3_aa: ATATGGKDTQY

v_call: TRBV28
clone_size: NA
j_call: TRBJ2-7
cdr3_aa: ASLTTRSSYEQY

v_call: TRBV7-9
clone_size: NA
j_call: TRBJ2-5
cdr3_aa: ASSLALLAGGPLEAQY

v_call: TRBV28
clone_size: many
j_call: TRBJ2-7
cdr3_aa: ASSFGLGEQY